This is a list of T cell receptor beta chains from one sample in a study of blood T cell repertoires in COVID-19. Only in-frame clones appear in the TCRdb table, and some are missing; sequencing was by immunoSEQ multiplex PCR. Of some 150,000 clones in the sample, more than 65% were seen once. The sequencing sample was made of peripheral blood. These receptors originate from a human donor in a cohort sampled during active COVID-19. CDR3s include the opening cysteine and the closing phenylalanine or tryptophan. D genes are given only for firm matches. Clone size, where shown, is once, few, many, or a class for clones that have expanded.

CDR3 length | D gene | J gene | V gene | clone size | CDR3 protein | CDR3 DNA
16 | TRBD1 | TRBJ1-1 | TRBV6-6 | - | CASSYSKKGAGTEAFF | TGTGCCAGCAGTTACTCGAAGAAGGGGGCTGGGACTGAAGCTTTCTTT
14 | TRBD1 | TRBJ2-7 | TRBV7-6 | - | CASSARGQTYEQYF | TGTGCCAGCAGCGCCCGGGGACAGACCTACGAGCAGTACTTC
15 | - | TRBJ1-1 | TRBV5-6 | - | CASSLDTRVNTEAFF | TGTGCCAGCAGCTTGGACACACGGGTCAACACTGAAGCTTTCTTT
15 | TRBD2 | TRBJ2-5 | TRBV4-1 | - | CASSGLAGGHETQYF | TGCGCCAGCAGCGGACTAGCGGGGGGGCATGAGACCCAGTACTTC
13 | - | TRBJ2-5 | TRBV5-1 | - | CASSLGPGETQYF | TGCGCCAGCAGCTTGGGCCCGGGGGAGACCCAGTACTTC
15 | - | TRBJ1-5 | TRBV12-5 | - | CASGLTGMGNQPQHF | TGTGCTAGTGGTTTGACAGGGATGGGAAATCAGCCCCAGCATTTT
17 | - | TRBJ2-3 | TRBV29-1 | - | CSVNNEGRGRSTDTQYF | TGCAGCGTCAATAACGAGGGCAGGGGCCGAAGCACAGATACGCAGTATTTT
18 | TRBD2 | TRBJ2-2 | TRBV6-6 | - | CASSQSSAGGAGTGELFF | TGTGCCAGCAGTCAAAGCTCCGCGGGGGGCGCCGGCACCGGGGAGCTGTTTTTT
15 | TRBD2 | TRBJ2-5 | TRBV10-3 | - | CAISERPGGQETQYF | TGTGCCATCAGTGAACGGCCGGGGGGCCAAGAGACCCAGTACTTC
13 | TRBD1 | TRBJ2-1 | TRBV29-1 | few | CSVEGGRGREQFF | TGCAGCGTTGAAGGTGGCAGGGGGCGTGAGCAGTTCTTC
15 | TRBD1 | TRBJ2-3 | TRBV14 | - | CASSQAGGAWDTQYF | TGTGCCAGCAGCCAAGCAGGGGGCGCATGGGATACGCAGTATTTT
14 | TRBD1 | TRBJ2-7 | TRBV5-1 | - | CASSLGTGGYEQYF | TGCGCCAGCAGCTTGGGGACAGGGGGCTACGAGCAGTACTTC
12 | - | TRBJ1-2 | TRBV6-5 | - | CASHRDSTGYTF | TGTGCCAGCCACCGGGATTCGACTGGCTACACCTTC
16 | TRBD1 | TRBJ1-1 | TRBV28 | - | CASSKPTGAHFHEAFF | TGTGCCAGCAGTAAACCAACAGGGGCCCACTTTCACGAAGCTTTCTTT
17 | - | TRBJ2-3 | TRBV21-1 | - | CASSKNDWTDSTDTQYF | TGTGCCAGCAGCAAAAATGACTGGACAGACAGCACAGATACGCAGTATTTT
12 | - | TRBJ1-1 | TRBV24-1 | - | CATRTGGTEAFF | TGTGCCACCAGGACCGGGGGCACTGAAGCTTTCTTT
14 | TRBD1 | TRBJ2-7 | TRBV5-1 | - | CASSFGQATYEQYF | TGCGCCAGCAGCTTTGGACAGGCCACCTACGAGCAGTACTTC
16 | TRBD2 | TRBJ2-2 | TRBV6-6 | - | CASCGRGVANTGELFF | TGTGCCAGCTGCGGGCGGGGGGTAGCGAACACCGGGGAGCTGTTTTTT
16 | - | TRBJ2-5 | TRBV18 | - | CASSAAGLYEQETQYF | TGTGCCAGCTCAGCCGCAGGGTTGTATGAGCAAGAGACCCAGTACTTC
15 | - | TRBJ2-3 | TRBV2 | - | CASIIAPTSTDTQYF | TGTGCCAGCATTATAGCGCCTACTAGCACAGATACGCAGTATTTT
13 | - | TRBJ2-1 | TRBV6-4 | - | CASRPNSAGEQFF | TGTGCCAGCAGGCCTAACAGTGCAGGTGAGCAGTTCTTC
15 | TRBD2 | TRBJ2-1 | TRBV5-1 | - | CASSESGNSYNEQFF | TGCGCCAGCAGCGAAAGCGGGAACTCCTACAATGAGCAGTTCTTC
16 | - | TRBJ1-4 | TRBV5-5 | - | CASSLSLGATNEKLFF | TGTGCCAGCAGCTTGTCGCTCGGTGCAACTAATGAAAAACTGTTTTTT
13 | - | TRBJ2-1 | TRBV29-1 | once | CSGSQKGGNEQFF | TGCAGCGGATCTCAGAAGGGGGGGAATGAGCAGTTCTTC
18 | TRBD2 | TRBJ2-1 | TRBV5-1 | once | CASSLIAGGLPSYNEQFF | TGCGCCAGCAGCTTGATAGCGGGGGGGCTCCCCTCCTACAATGAGCAGTTCTTC
11 | - | TRBJ1-2 | TRBV4-2 | - | CASSQTQGYTF | TGTGCCAGCAGCCAAACCCAGGGCTACACCTTC
13 | - | TRBJ1-1 | TRBV7-3 | - | CASKAGMNTEAFF | TGTGCCAGCAAGGCGGGGATGAACACTGAAGCTTTCTTT
16 | - | TRBJ1-5 | TRBV19 | - | CASSARTAYSNQPQHF | TGTGCCAGTAGTGCCAGGACAGCTTATAGCAATCAGCCCCAGCATTTT
13 | - | TRBJ2-5 | TRBV27 | few | CASSLFVSETQYF | TGTGCCAGCAGTTTATTTGTTTCGGAGACCCAGTACTTC
14 | - | TRBJ2-1 | TRBV7-6 | - | CASSTRDTGNEQFF | TGTGCCAGCAGCACTCGGGACACGGGCAATGAGCAGTTCTTC
16 | - | TRBJ1-3 | TRBV24-1 | - | CATSDPGGTSGNTIYF | TGTGCCACCAGTGATCCGGGGGGGACCTCTGGAAACACCATATATTTT
16 | TRBD1 | TRBJ1-6 | TRBV12-5 | - | CASGNSQGARNSPLHF | TGTGCTAGTGGTAATTCACAGGGGGCGCGGAATTCACCCCTCCACTTT
13 | - | TRBJ1-1 | TRBV6-4 | - | CASSRLANTEAFF | TGTGCCAGCAGCCGACTGGCGAACACTGAAGCTTTCTTT
14 | - | TRBJ2-5 | TRBV3-1/TRBV3-2 | - | CASSQPRRQETQYF | TGTGCCAGCAGCCAACCTAGAAGACAAGAGACCCAGTACTTC
18 | TRBD2 | TRBJ2-3 | TRBV9 | - | CASSVDAGEFASTDTQYF | TGTGCCAGCAGCGTAGATGCGGGGGAGTTCGCTAGCACAGATACGCAGTATTTT
16 | - | TRBJ1-1 | TRBV5-1 | - | CASSSIRGLRDTEAFF | TGCGCCAGCAGCTCGATCAGGGGTCTAAGGGACACTGAAGCTTTCTTT
15 | TRBD1 | TRBJ2-7 | TRBV6-2/TRBV6-3 | few | CASSRQQGFWYEQYF | TGTGCCAGCAGTAGACAACAGGGGTTCTGGTACGAGCAGTACTTC
15 | - | TRBJ1-2 | TRBV5-6 | - | CASSLGSRDNYGYTF | TGTGCCAGCAGCTTGGGGTCCCGAGATAACTATGGCTACACCTTC
18 | - | TRBJ2-5 | TRBV11-2 | - | CASSAKPGAPTTPGAQYF | TGTGCCAGCAGCGCTAAGCCAGGGGCCCCTACTACCCCAGGGGCCCAGTACTTC
19 | TRBD1 | TRBJ1-4 | TRBV10-3 | - | CAISESHRDRGATNEKLFF | TGTGCCATCAGTGAGTCCCATCGGGACAGGGGGGCAACTAATGAAAAACTGTTTTTT
13 | - | TRBJ2-2 | TRBV12-3/TRBV12-4 | - | CASSLRRNGELFF | TGTGCCAGCAGTTTACGGCGGAACGGGGAGCTGTTTTTT
18 | TRBD1 | TRBJ1-4 | TRBV14 | - | CASSHGKDRGLSNEKLFF | TGTGCCAGCAGCCACGGGAAGGACAGGGGGCTATCTAATGAAAAACTGTTTTTT
15 | TRBD1 | TRBJ2-1 | TRBV29-1 | - | CSASDRARSYNEQFF | TGCAGCGCAAGTGACAGGGCTCGCTCCTACAATGAGCAGTTCTTC
14 | - | TRBJ1-5 | TRBV19 | - | CASSIVVSNQPQHF | TGTGCCAGTAGTATTGTCGTCAGCAATCAGCCCCAGCATTTT
14 | TRBD2 | TRBJ2-1 | TRBV10-3 | - | CAISEAGEGNEQFF | TGTGCCATCAGTGAGGCGGGGGAAGGCAATGAGCAGTTCTTC
15 | - | TRBJ2-7 | TRBV7-2 | - | CASSVTSSSSYEQYF | TGTGCCAGCAGCGTCACTAGCAGCAGCTCCTACGAGCAGTACTTC
15 | TRBD1 | TRBJ2-7 | TRBV7-9 | - | CASSSPGQGTYEQYF | TGTGCCAGCAGCTCGCCGGGACAGGGGACCTACGAGCAGTACTTC
14 | TRBD1 | TRBJ2-3 | TRBV5-8 | once | CASSWGQSTDTQYF | TGTGCCAGCAGCTGGGGACAGAGCACAGATACGCAGTATTTT
15 | TRBD1 | TRBJ2-1 | TRBV6-5 | - | CASSYPGQGRSEQFF | TGTGCCAGCAGTTACCCGGGACAGGGGAGATCTGAGCAGTTCTTC
14 | - | TRBJ1-3 | TRBV6-5 | - | CASSSGRKGNTIYF | TGTGCCAGCAGTTCTGGCAGGAAGGGAAACACCATATATTTT
13 | - | TRBJ2-1 | TRBV18 | - | CASSSGTYNEQFF | TGTGCCAGCTCTTCCGGGACCTACAATGAGCAGTTCTTC
15 | - | TRBJ1-2 | TRBV6-1 | - | CASSDTGTPNYGYTF | TGTGCCAGCAGTGATACAGGAACTCCTAACTATGGCTACACCTTC
16 | TRBD2 | TRBJ2-7 | TRBV7-7 | - | CASSSGLAGSSYEQYF | TGTGCTAGCAGCTCCGGACTAGCGGGGAGCTCCTACGAGCAGTACTTC